This record concerns one T cell receptor (beta chain) sequence. No antigen is known for it. Measured with immunoSEQ multiplex PCR; TCRdb has only the in-frame clones, and not every one. The data contain tens of thousands of clones, 88% of them singletons. The CDR3 runs 13 residues. Germline V gene lookup returns CDR1 ENHRY and CDR2 SYGVKD. Trimming removed 2 bases at V and 2 bases at J, with 6 bases between. These data belong to a study of OX40 agonist ivuxolimab in advanced cancers. Across the whole study: Six ivuxolimab dose levels, 0.01 to 10 mg/kg, were given intravenously every 2 weeks. Three dose-escalation patients had partial responses: one with hepatocellular carcinoma and two with cutaneous melanoma. Notes on the study in general: The 0.1-3.0 mg/kg partial responders had among the lowest clonal expansion.

This TCR was recovered from an adult with an advanced solid tumor such as melanoma, head and neck, liver or kidney cancer. Sequenced material: CD4+ or CD8+ T cells sorted from blood, taken in a trial of the OX40 agonist ivuxolimab. This chain links TRBV10-3 with TRBJ1-2; D uncertain. Written as DNA, the CDR3 is TGTGCCATCAGTGAGAGGGAGAACTATGGCTACACCTTC. Translated: CAISERENYGYTF.